A selection of T cell receptor beta chains follows, all from one sample in a study of cytomegalovirus exposure and HLA in healthy donors. Libraries were prepared by immunoSEQ multiplex PCR; TCRdb keeps only in-frame clonotypes and omits some of them. The table lists 130,000 or so clones, over 50% of them singletons. The sample comprised PBMCs. These receptors came from a middle-aged woman in good health and CMV-seropositive. Each CDR3 is given with its conserved first and last residue. The order of the fields is J gene, clone size, V gene, D gene, CDR3 DNA, CDR3 protein. The D gene is left open where the match is weak. Clone size, where shown, is once, few, many, or a class for clones that have expanded.

j_gene: TRBJ1-1; abundance: .; v_gene: TRBV5-4; d_gene: TRBD1; CDR3nt: TGTGCCAGCAGCCTACGGGACAGGGTGGCTGAAGCTTTCTTT; CDR3aa: CASSLRDRVAEAFF
j_gene: TRBJ2-2; abundance: few; v_gene: TRBV5-8; d_gene: .; CDR3nt: TGTGCCAGCAGACTGACTAGTAACACCGGGGAGCTGTTTTTT; CDR3aa: CASRLTSNTGELFF
j_gene: TRBJ2-2; abundance: few; v_gene: TRBV7-9; d_gene: .; CDR3nt: TGTGCCAGCAGCTTGGCGGATAACACCGGGGAGCTGTTTTTT; CDR3aa: CASSLADNTGELFF
j_gene: TRBJ1-4; abundance: few; v_gene: TRBV5-1; d_gene: .; CDR3nt: TGCGCCAGCAGCTTGGCCTCAACAGGGATCGGAACTAATGAAAAACTGTTTTTT; CDR3aa: CASSLASTGIGTNEKLFF
j_gene: TRBJ2-5; abundance: .; v_gene: TRBV6-6; d_gene: TRBD2; CDR3nt: TGTGCCAGCCTGCGGGGGGGGTACCAAGAGACCCAGTACTTC; CDR3aa: CASLRGGYQETQYF
j_gene: TRBJ2-3; abundance: few; v_gene: TRBV29-1; d_gene: .; CDR3nt: TGCAGCGTGGGACATGGGTCGGACGCAGATACGCAGTATTTT; CDR3aa: CSVGHGSDADTQYF
j_gene: TRBJ2-1; abundance: few; v_gene: TRBV12-5; d_gene: .; CDR3nt: TGTGCTAGTGCCGCCACAGGGTTTAGAAATGAGCAGTTCTTC; CDR3aa: CASAATGFRNEQFF
j_gene: TRBJ1-1; abundance: few; v_gene: TRBV19; d_gene: .; CDR3nt: TGTGCCAGTAGTATACGGGAGAACACTGAAGCTTTCTTT; CDR3aa: CASSIRENTEAFF
j_gene: TRBJ2-7; abundance: .; v_gene: TRBV7-9; d_gene: TRBD1; CDR3nt: TGTGCCAGCAGCTTACCCACCGGGACAGGGGGCTACGAGCAGTACTTC; CDR3aa: CASSLPTGTGGYEQYF
j_gene: TRBJ2-1; abundance: few; v_gene: TRBV5-1; d_gene: .; CDR3nt: TGCGCCAGCAGCTTGGACCCTAGTGACAGCAATGAGCAGTTCTTC; CDR3aa: CASSLDPSDSNEQFF
j_gene: TRBJ2-7; abundance: .; v_gene: TRBV4-1; d_gene: .; CDR3nt: TGCGCCAGCAGCCAATCCCGCGGGGAATCCTACGAGCAGTACTTC; CDR3aa: CASSQSRGESYEQYF
j_gene: TRBJ2-1; abundance: .; v_gene: TRBV7-2; d_gene: .; CDR3nt: TGTGCCAGCAGCCCAGACTGGAGCTCCTACAATGAGCAGTTCTTC; CDR3aa: CASSPDWSSYNEQFF
j_gene: TRBJ1-2; abundance: .; v_gene: TRBV28; d_gene: .; CDR3nt: TGTGCCACATACAGGGAAAGTCTTAATGGCTACACCTTC; CDR3aa: CATYRESLNGYTF
j_gene: TRBJ1-2; abundance: .; v_gene: TRBV5-1; d_gene: .; CDR3nt: TGCGCCAGCAGCTTGGCCCGGGGTGGGAGGAGTGGCTACACCTTC; CDR3aa: CASSLARGGRSGYTF